The table lists the clone carrying this T cell receptor (beta chain) with a few counts. Its antigen is undetermined. What was amplified from RNA transcripts were TCR beta CDR3 regions. Using the HTBI primer set, a first-round RT-PCR was run on the TCR CDR3. TCRdb redid the calling of the multiplex PCR reads with MiXCR, one entry per CDR3 protein. The data show 660,000 or so distinct CDR3 sequences, less than 25% seen once. This sample is part of a study of T cells in Graves' hyperthyroidism and ophthalmopathy. Study-wide results and caveats: Most expanded thyroid clonotypes above 0.001 recurred in blood.

This receptor was obtained from a man aged 25 to 40 with Graves' ophthalmopathy. Sequenced input: blood.

DNA of the CDR3: TGTGCCAGCAGTTTTGTAGGCTCCCGCTCCTCCTACGAGCAGTACTTC. Translating it yields CASSFVGSRSSYEQYF. The chain combines TRBV27 with TRBJ2-7; the D is unclear. CDR3 length: 16 amino acids. The ends were cut back, 3 bases at V and 0 bases at J, with 15 bases in the middle. Germline values: CDR1 MNHEY, CDR2 SMNVEV (reference sequence).